This TCR beta chain is from a study of shared clonotypes between healthy human individuals. Study at large: Aged between 18 and 49, the donors were two women and three men. General observations from the study: Clonotypes shared by all four donors outscored non-shared clonotypes in generation probability. For naive CD4 cells, 4% to 6% of clonotypes were shared across a few donors. Expectations were that clonotype sharing among donors would be affected by sequencing depth.

The assay was immunoSEQ multiplex PCR, and TCRdb's table has in-frame clones only and misses some. The table lists 2 million to 2.5 million clones, just over 90% of them singletons, with roughly 0.36% in the top ten. As regards this clone: Its antigen is unidentified.

CDR1 is KGHSH and CDR2 is LQKENI in the germline V gene. This CDR3 has 15 amino acids. Trimming removed 3 bases at V and 4 bases at J, with 13 bases between. The sequencing sample was made of naive CD4+ T cells from PBMCs. The subset here: CD45RA+ positively selected. This chain joins TRBV18 and TRBJ2-1; unclear D gene. The receptor's source is a man between 18 and 29 years old in good health. Some clones in this sample may be carry-over from other donors' samples. CDR3 loop: CASSPPAPTYNEQFF. The DNA for the CDR3 is TGTGCCAGCTCACCTCCCGCCCCGACATACAATGAGCAGTTCTTC.